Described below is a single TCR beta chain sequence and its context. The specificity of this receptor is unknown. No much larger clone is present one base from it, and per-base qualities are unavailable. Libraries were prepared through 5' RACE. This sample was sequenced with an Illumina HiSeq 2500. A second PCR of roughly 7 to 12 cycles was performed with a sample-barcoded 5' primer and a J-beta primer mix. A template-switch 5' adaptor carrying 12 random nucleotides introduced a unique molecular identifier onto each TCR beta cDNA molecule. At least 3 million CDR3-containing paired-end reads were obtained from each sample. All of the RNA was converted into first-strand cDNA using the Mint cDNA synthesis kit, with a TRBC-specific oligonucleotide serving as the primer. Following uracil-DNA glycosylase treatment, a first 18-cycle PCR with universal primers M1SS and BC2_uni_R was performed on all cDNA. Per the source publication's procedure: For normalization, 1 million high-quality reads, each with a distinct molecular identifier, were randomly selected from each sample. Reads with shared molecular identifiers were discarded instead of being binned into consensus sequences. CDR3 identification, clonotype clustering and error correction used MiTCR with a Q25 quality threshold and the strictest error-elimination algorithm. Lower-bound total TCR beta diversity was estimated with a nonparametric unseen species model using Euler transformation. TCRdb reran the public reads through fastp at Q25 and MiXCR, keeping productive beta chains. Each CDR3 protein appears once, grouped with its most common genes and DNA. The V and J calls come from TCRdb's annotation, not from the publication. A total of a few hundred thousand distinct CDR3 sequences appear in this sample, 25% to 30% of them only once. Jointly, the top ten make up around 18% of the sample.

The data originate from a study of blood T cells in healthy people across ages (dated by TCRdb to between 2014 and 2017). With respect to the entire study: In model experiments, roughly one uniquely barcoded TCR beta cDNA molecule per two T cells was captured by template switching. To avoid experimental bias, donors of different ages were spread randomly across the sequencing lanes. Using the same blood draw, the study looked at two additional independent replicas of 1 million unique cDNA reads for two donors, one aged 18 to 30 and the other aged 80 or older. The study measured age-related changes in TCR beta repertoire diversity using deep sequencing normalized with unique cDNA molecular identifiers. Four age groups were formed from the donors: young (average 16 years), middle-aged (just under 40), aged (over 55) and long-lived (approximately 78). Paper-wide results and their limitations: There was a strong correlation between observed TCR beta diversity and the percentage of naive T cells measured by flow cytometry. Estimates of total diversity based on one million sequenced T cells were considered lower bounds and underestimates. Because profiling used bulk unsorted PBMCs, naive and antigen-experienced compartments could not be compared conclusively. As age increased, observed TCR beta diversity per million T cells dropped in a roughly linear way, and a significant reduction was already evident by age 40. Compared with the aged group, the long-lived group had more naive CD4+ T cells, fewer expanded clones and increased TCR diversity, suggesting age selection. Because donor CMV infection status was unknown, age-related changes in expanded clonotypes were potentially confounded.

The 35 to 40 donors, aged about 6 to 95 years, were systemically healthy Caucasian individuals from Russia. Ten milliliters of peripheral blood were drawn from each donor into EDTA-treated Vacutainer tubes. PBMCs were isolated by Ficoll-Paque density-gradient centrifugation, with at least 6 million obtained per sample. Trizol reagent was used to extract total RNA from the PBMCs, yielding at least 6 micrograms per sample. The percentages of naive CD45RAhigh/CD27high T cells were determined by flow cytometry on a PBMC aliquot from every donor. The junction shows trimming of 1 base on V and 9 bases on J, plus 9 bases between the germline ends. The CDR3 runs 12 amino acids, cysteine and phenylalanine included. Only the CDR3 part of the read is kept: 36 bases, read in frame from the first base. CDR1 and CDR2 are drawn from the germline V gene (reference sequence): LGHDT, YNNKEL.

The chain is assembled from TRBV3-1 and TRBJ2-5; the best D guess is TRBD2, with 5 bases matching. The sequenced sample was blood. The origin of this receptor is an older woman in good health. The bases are TGTGCCAGCAGCCAAGCCGTGAGGGCCCAGTACTTC. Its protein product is CASSQAVRAQYF.